Following are 10 T cell receptor beta chains from one sample sequenced in a study of CD8+ T cells in alopecia areata (dated by TCRdb to 2016 to 2019). The sample's time point label is to be understood as: baseline before oral tofacitinib. Library creation used the immunoSEQ multiplex PCR assay. RNA was extracted from all samples and reverse transcribed into cDNA as template for TCR sequencing. TCRdb carries this immuneACCESS record with in-frame sequences only. Its versions omit some clonotypes, under half of them owing to an unresolved V gene in the studies checked, with the rest unexplained. The sample table lists some 150,000 clones, roughly 66% of them with a count of one. 10% to 12% of the sample belongs to the ten largest clones. The source was CD8+ T cells sorted from blood, collected at week 0. The source of these receptors is a human donor with alopecia areata.

This clone has a handful of counts. The chain is built from TRBV19 and TRBJ1-6; D might be TRBD1 (6 bases). Trimming stripped 9 bases from V and 4 bases from J, with 13 bases between. From germline, CDR1 is LNHDA and CDR2 SQIVND (reference sequence). The CDR3 contains 14 residues. CDR3 DNA sequence: TGTGCCAGCTCCGAGGGGGTGTATAATTCACCCCTCCACTTT. Encoded protein: CASSEGVYNSPLHF.

This rearrangement joins TRBV21-1 to TRBJ2-5; TRBD2, the D gene given by the table, was not confirmed from the DNA. TRBV21-1 is a pseudogene. CDR3 size: 19 residues. This chain's CDR3 is CASTDKGLAGGPSPETQYF. DNA for the CDR3: TGTGCCAGCACCGACAAGGGACTAGCGGGGGGGCCATCCCCCGAGACCCAGTACTTC.

This sequence joins TRBV23-1 and TRBJ1-5, with a tentative D call TRBD1 (5 bases). TRBV23-1 is assigned to the ORF class and has an uncertain function. The CDR3 consists of 15 residues. V dropped 1 base and J dropped 4 bases, with 11 bases sitting between them. Here the CDR3 reads CASSQLGQGNQPQHF. CDR3 in DNA: TGCGCCAGCAGTCAATTGGGGCAGGGAAATCAGCCCCAGCATTTT.

In its sample, this clone was seen once. This chain links TRBV7-8 with TRBJ1-6; the D is unclear. Germline CDR1 and CDR2: SGHVS and FQNEAQ. The CDR3 extends over 18 amino acids. Trimming removed 1 base from V and 6 bases from J, with 19 bases in between. The CDR3 nucleotides are TGTGCCAGCAGCTTAGTAAGAGGGAATCCCAGTATTAATTCACCCCTCCACTTT. Translation: CASSLVRGNPSINSPLHF. The whole variable domain, filled in from reference TRBV7-8 and TRBJ1-6, reads GAGVSQSPRYKVAKRGQDVALRCDPISGHVSLFWYQQALGQGPEFLTYFQNEAQLDKSGLPSDRFFAERPEGSVSTLKIQRTQQEDSAVYLCASSLVRGNPSINSPLHFGNGTRLTVT.

V usage is TRBV6-5 and J usage is TRBJ2-3; D possibly corresponds to TRBD2 (5 bases). Deletions cut 0 bases from V and 2 bases from J, with 9 bases between. CDR1 MNHEY and CDR2 SVGAGI come from the germline V gene. This CDR3 region has 15 residues. This CDR3 reads CASSYSAGNTDTQYF. CDR3 DNA sequence: TGTGCCAGCAGTTACTCTGCGGGTAACACAGATACGCAGTATTTT.

The J gene is TRBJ2-3, the V gene TRBV7-9, with D hard to call. Germline CDR1 SEHNR, CDR2 FQNEAQ (reference sequence). Trimming took 7 bases from V and 3 from J, leaving 17 bases between them. This CDR3 is built from 15 residues. The CDR3 sequence is CASTPVGPVTDTQYF. The CDR3 nucleotides are TGTGCCAGCACCCCCGTGGGCCCAGTTACAGATACGCAGTATTTT.

The V call is TRBV9, the J call TRBJ2-3, with D unclear. The CDR3 runs to 13 residues. V was clipped by 4 bases and J by 3 bases, with 9 bases between them. The germline V gene encodes CDR1 SGDLS and CDR2 YYNGEE. CDR3: CASSQEHTDTQYF. CDR3 in DNA: TGTGCCAGCAGCCAAGAACATACAGATACGCAGTATTTT. Looking up the rest from reference TRBV9 and TRBJ2-3 gives the full variable domain: DSGVTQTPKHLITATGQRVTLRCSPRSGDLSVYWYQQSLDQGLQFLIQYYNGEERAKGNILERFSAQQFPDLHSELNLSSLELGDSALYFCASSQEHTDTQYFGPGTRLTVL.

This clone was counted a few times. This chain joins TRBV5-4 and TRBJ2-1; D perhaps matches TRBD2 (5 bases). The CDR3 totals 13 residues. Trimming cost V 2 bases and J 2 bases, with 5 bases left between them. Germline lookup yields CDR1 SGHNT and CDR2 YYREEE (reference sequence). CDR3 loop: CASSFGAYNEQFF. In DNA, the CDR3 is TGTGCCAGCAGCTTCGGGGCCTACAATGAGCAGTTCTTC.

This clone showed up just once. The chain couples TRBV4-1 to TRBJ1-2; D not certain. Germline V gene data show CDR1 as MGHRA and CDR2 as YSYEKL. This CDR3 has 14 residues. Trimming took off 4 bases at V and 2 bases at J, with 11 bases between the two ends. As DNA, the CDR3 is TGCGCCAGCAGCCGTGGGGTGGAAAACTATGGCTACACCTTC. This gives the protein CASSRGVENYGYTF.

The chain couples TRBV9 to TRBJ2-5, with 10 bases identical to TRBD2. Germline values: CDR1 SGDLS, CDR2 YYNGEE. Trimming cost V 2 bases and J 4 bases; bases outside gene matches: 8. The CDR3 is 16 amino acids. The CDR3 loop is CASSVEGLAVTETQYF. The CDR3 coding sequence is TGTGCCAGCAGCGTCGAAGGACTAGCGGTTACAGAGACCCAGTACTTC.